The present T cell receptor (beta chain) was sequenced within a study of beta chain features in type 1 diabetes (dated by TCRdb to between 2017 and 2018). For context, the study as a whole: Mean age, gender distribution, total cell number and subset yield were not different between patients and healthy donors. Across all samples, 90 million to 130 million sorted cells were examined, and cell number per subset correlated strongly with RNA yield. In the study, recently diagnosed type 1 diabetes patients and matched healthy donors were compared on the TCRB repertoires of their sorted circulating CD4+ T cell subsets. Regulatory and stem cell-like memory subsets were obtained from only 8 patients and roughly eight healthy donors, while naive and central memory subsets were obtained from all 30 or so donors. Summary of the overall study and its limitations: Type 1 diabetes patients showed a moderate but significant shortening of TCRB CDR3 length in all four CD4+ subsets. Naive, central memory and regulatory TCRB repertoires appeared more similar among patients than among healthy donors. Shorter templates might have been favored by PCR, but patient and control samples were amplified and corrected together, so both groups would have been affected equally by any skew. Fewer insertions and more nucleotide deletions at VDJ recombination sites were observed in patients with type 1 diabetes, implying thymic rearrangement abnormalities. Only small numbers of individuals were included in the HLA sub-analyses, which left unresolved whether HLA type had any influence on TCRB rearrangement. Because cDNA was sequenced instead of genomic DNA, activated cells with high expression could be over-represented, although the groups did not differ in activation or CD3 levels.

A single peripheral blood draw of around 100 mL on average was collected from each donor into heparinised tubes. A BD FACSAria II and a panel including CD45RO, CCR7, CD25, CD127, CD95 and CD27 were used to sort naive, central memory, regulatory and stem cell-like memory CD4+ T cells. Every sorted population had a purity above 98%. PBMCs were isolated right away by Lymphoprep density gradient centrifugation and were stained directly, without culture. So that batch effects would be minimized, each experiment stained and sorted samples in pairs, pairing one healthy donor with one patient. Many counts were recorded for this clone. It has no known antigen specificity. No base quality information exists; no much larger clone differs at one position. Via the germline V gene, CDR1 is MGHRA and CDR2 YSYEKL. The CDR3 measures 16 amino acids from cysteine to phenylalanine. The only DNA kept is the CDR3, 48 bases in frame from the first base. Cut back by 0 bases and 7 bases, the V and J ends lie 15 bases apart.

The entire isolated RNA was reverse transcribed using the High Capacity cDNA Reverse Transcription Kit, and thus expressed TCRB transcripts were sequenced. Deep immunoSEQ sequencing was performed on naive, central memory and regulatory T cell samples, with an average of roughly 3.3 million total reads per sample. After sorted cells were lysed in RLT buffer, RNA was extracted with DNase-treated RNeasy Micro or Mini kits, with the choice depending on cell number. Each cell subset was processed on its own to prevent cross-contamination, while patient and healthy donor samples were processed together. Using the immunoSEQ multiplex PCR, TCRB sequences were amplified from cDNA into 87-bp fragments spanning the CDR3 region. The amplicons were sequenced using the Illumina HiSeq platform. The original methods were these. PCR bias was computationally corrected using synthetic template baselines, reads within Hamming distance 2 were collapsed, and singletons that could not be merged were discarded. Reads were aligned to IMGT to assign V, D and J genes, CDR3 length, and insertions or deletions at six rearrangement sites. Within each subset, clonotype counts were normalized to the number of sorted cells before true diversity and Gini coefficients were calculated with the tcR R package. The overlap coefficient, calculated on TCRB nucleotide sequences, was used to measure repertoire sharing. Not all clones reach the TCRdb copy of this immuneACCESS table, which keeps in-frame sequences only. Checked studies attribute under half of the gap to unresolved V genes and leave the rest unexplained. Clone size and V and J calls were adopted from that table, with D and trimming inferred from the DNA. Present in this sample are about 340,000 clones, 7.5% to 9% of which were seen just once. The ten largest account for less than 0.5% of the sample.

The sequence links TRBV4-1 to TRBJ1-4; TRBD1 is perhaps the D gene, given 6 matching bases. This TCR came from a woman aged 18 to 35 in good health. Sequencing used central memory CD4+ T cells from blood. The CDR3 here reads CASSQDPNRGGEKLFF. At the DNA level, the sequence is TGCGCCAGCAGCCAAGATCCTAACCGAGGGGGTGAAAAACTGTTTTTT.